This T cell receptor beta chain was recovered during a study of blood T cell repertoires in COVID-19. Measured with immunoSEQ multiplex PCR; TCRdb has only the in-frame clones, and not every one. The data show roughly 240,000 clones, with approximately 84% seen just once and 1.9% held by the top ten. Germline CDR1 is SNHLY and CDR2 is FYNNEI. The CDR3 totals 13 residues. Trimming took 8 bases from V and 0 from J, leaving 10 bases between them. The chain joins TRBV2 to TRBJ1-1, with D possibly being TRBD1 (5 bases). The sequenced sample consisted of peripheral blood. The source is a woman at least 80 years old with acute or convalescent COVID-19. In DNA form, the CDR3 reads TGTGCCAGCGCGGGACCCGTGAACACTGAAGCTTTCTTT. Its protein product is CASAGPVNTEAFF.